A selection of T cell receptor beta chains follows, all from one sample in a study of T cell responses to AZD1222 COVID-19 vaccine. TCRdb's copy holds only in-frame clones and misses some; the assay was immunoSEQ multiplex PCR. The data hold 110,000 to 150,000 clones, with just over 85% observed a single time. The input for sequencing was peripheral blood, taken on day 0 of AZD1222 vaccination. All receptors derive from an adult in good health. CDR3s include the opening cysteine and the closing phenylalanine or tryptophan. The order of the fields is V gene, J gene, D gene, clone size, CDR3 protein, CDR3 DNA. D genes are given only for firm matches. The size entry is marked missing in some rows and otherwise reads once, few, many or a size class.

TRBV5-1	TRBJ2-1	TRBD1	.	CASSLGGQGHNEQFF	TGCGCCAGCAGCTTGGGGGGACAGGGGCACAATGAGCAGTTCTTC
TRBV7-3	TRBJ2-2	TRBD1	.	CASSSARTGNTGELFF	TGTGCCAGCAGCTCCGCTCGGACAGGGAACACCGGGGAGCTGTTTTTT
TRBV3-1/TRBV3-2	TRBJ2-3	.	.	CASSQDRGATQYF	TGTGCCAGCAGCCAAGATCGCGGGGCTACGCAGTATTTT
TRBV7-9	TRBJ1-3	.	.	CASSPGALGNTIYF	TGTGCCAGCAGCCCCGGAGCGTTAGGAAACACCATATATTTT
TRBV2	TRBJ2-1	.	.	CASSEVGPSLGNNEQFF	TGTGCCAGCAGTGAAGTGGGGCCATCCCTCGGAAACAATGAGCAGTTCTTC
TRBV9	TRBJ2-1	TRBD2	medium-sized	CASSIGGGIISSYNEQFF	TGTGCCAGCAGCATCGGCGGGGGAATTATAAGCTCCTACAATGAGCAGTTCTTC
TRBV20-1	TRBJ2-5	.	.	CSASPPSETQYF	TGCAGTGCTAGTCCTCCCTCGGAGACCCAGTACTTC
TRBV25-1	TRBJ1-1	.	.	CASSQARGMNTEAFF	TGTGCCAGCAGTCAGGCTAGGGGAATGAACACTGAAGCTTTCTTT
TRBV6-2/TRBV6-3	TRBJ2-4	TRBD1	.	CASSYDSPGTGVAIAKNIQYF	TGTGCCAGCAGTTACGACTCTCCCGGGACAGGGGTGGCCATAGCCAAAAACATTCAGTACTTC
TRBV9	TRBJ2-7	TRBD2	.	CASSVGASGRGGSSYEQYF	TGTGCCAGCAGCGTAGGGGCTAGCGGGAGAGGGGGAAGCTCCTACGAGCAGTACTTC
TRBV19	TRBJ1-2	.	.	CASSTTGATNYGYTF	TGTGCCAGTAGTACGACAGGCGCCACTAACTATGGCTACACCTTC
TRBV7-6	TRBJ1-5	TRBD1	.	CASSLTLQGKNQPQHF	TGTGCCAGCAGCTTAACGTTACAGGGGAAAAATCAGCCCCAGCATTTT
TRBV11-2	TRBJ1-3	.	.	CASSLGLISGNTIYF	TGTGCCAGCAGCTTAGGACTGATCTCTGGAAACACCATATATTTT
TRBV15	TRBJ1-1	.	.	CATSLRPLRRTDEAFF	TGTGCCACCAGCCTCCGGCCCCTTCGGAGGACCGATGAAGCTTTCTTT
TRBV27	TRBJ1-5	.	.	CARNQPQHF	TGTGCCAGAAATCAGCCCCAGCATTTT
TRBV25-1	TRBJ2-1	TRBD2	.	CASSENPSGRVNNEQFF	TGTGCCAGCAGTGAAAATCCTAGCGGGAGGGTAAATAATGAGCAGTTCTTC
TRBV6-1	TRBJ2-4	.	.	CASSVISGIGGQNIQYF	TGTGCCAGCAGTGTCATATCAGGGATCGGGGGGCAAAACATTCAGTACTTC
TRBV29-1	TRBJ1-3	.	.	CSVSGVLNSGNTIYF	TGCAGCGTTAGTGGAGTCCTGAACTCTGGAAACACCATATATTTT
TRBV12-3/TRBV12-4	TRBJ2-1	TRBD1	.	CASSSGQGNEQFF	TGTGCCAGCAGTTCTGGACAGGGGAATGAGCAGTTCTTC
TRBV24-1	TRBJ2-1	TRBD2	.	CATSFGLAGHSYNEQFF	TGTGCCACCAGTTTTGGACTAGCGGGCCACTCGTACAATGAGCAGTTCTTC
TRBV5-1	TRBJ2-3	.	.	CASSLASSGTDTQYF	TGCGCCAGCAGCTTGGCCTCTAGCGGCACAGATACGCAGTATTTT
TRBV5-1	TRBJ2-1	TRBD2	.	CASSPGLALNEQFF	TGCGCCAGCAGCCCGGGACTAGCGCTCAATGAGCAGTTCTTC
TRBV28	TRBJ1-1	TRBD1	.	CASSHRQGREAFF	TGTGCCAGCAGTCACCGACAGGGGAGAGAGGCTTTCTTT
TRBV9	TRBJ2-5	TRBD1	.	CASSRARGQETQYF	TGTGCCAGCAGCCGCGCTAGGGGGCAGGAGACCCAGTACTTC
TRBV5-8	TRBJ1-1	.	.	CASSLDGSTLSGTEAFF	TGTGCCAGCAGCTTGGATGGGTCAACCCTTAGTGGCACTGAAGCTTTCTTT
TRBV6-2/TRBV6-3	TRBJ1-6	.	once	CASSDLGVNSPLHF	TGTGCCAGCAGTGACCTAGGGGTCAATTCACCCCTCCACTTT
TRBV11-2	TRBJ2-7	.	once	CASSPGQRASYEQYF	TGTGCCAGCAGCCCCGGACAGCGAGCCTCCTACGAGCAGTACTTC
TRBV4-2	TRBJ2-7	TRBD1	.	CASSQGSGQGSHEQYF	TGTGCCAGCAGCCAAGGATCTGGACAGGGATCCCACGAGCAGTACTTC
TRBV6-5	TRBJ1-5	.	.	CASSYSGSSNQPQHF	TGTGCCAGCAGTTACTCGGGCTCTAGCAATCAGCCCCAGCATTTT
TRBV6-5	TRBJ2-5	.	.	CASSPDSRQETQYF	TGTGCCAGCAGCCCGGACAGTAGACAAGAGACCCAGTACTTC
TRBV6-5	TRBJ1-2	.	.	CASRDLRENTF	TGTGCCAGCAGGGACCTCAGGGAAAACACCTTC
TRBV19	TRBJ1-1	.	few	CASSISGVATEAFF	TGTGCCAGTAGTATATCAGGGGTTGCCACTGAAGCTTTCTTT
TRBV24-1	TRBJ2-7	.	.	CATSDTNEQYF	TGTGCCACCAGTGATACGAACGAGCAGTACTTC
TRBV12-3/TRBV12-4	TRBJ1-2	.	.	CASSLRAGNGYTF	TGTGCCAGCAGTTTAAGGGCAGGGAATGGCTACACCTTC
TRBV19	TRBJ1-5	.	.	CASSIAANQPQHF	TGTGCCAGTAGTATAGCGGCGAATCAGCCCCAGCATTTT
TRBV6-1	TRBJ2-1	TRBD2	.	CASSELGLAGVNEQFF	TGTGCCAGCAGTGAATTAGGGCTAGCGGGAGTTAATGAGCAGTTCTTC
TRBV11-2	TRBJ1-1	.	.	CASSFTWGEAFF	TGTGCCAGCAGCTTTACCTGGGGTGAAGCTTTCTTT
TRBV6-4	TRBJ2-1	TRBD2	.	CATQNIAGAGNEQFF	TGTGCCACCCAAAATATAGCGGGAGCGGGTAATGAGCAGTTCTTC
TRBV27	TRBJ1-2	.	.	CASSSGQIYGYTF	TGTGCCAGCAGCTCCGGGCAGATTTATGGCTACACCTTC
TRBV7-9	TRBJ2-5	.	.	CASSLEQGQETQYF	TGTGCCAGCAGCTTAGAACAGGGACAAGAGACCCAGTACTTC
TRBV6-4	TRBJ2-5	TRBD2	.	CASSAREGETQYF	TGTGCCAGCAGTGCGCGGGAGGGAGAGACCCAGTACTTC
TRBV5-1	TRBJ2-2	TRBD2	.	CASSLGLAGVELFF	TGCGCCAGCAGCCTGGGACTAGCGGGAGTGGAGCTGTTTTTT
TRBV27	TRBJ2-1	.	once	CASSGPGLGNEQFF	TGTGCCAGCAGTGGGCCTGGGCTTGGGAATGAGCAGTTCTTC
TRBV11-3	TRBJ1-4	TRBD1	.	CASSLGQGTREKLFF	TGTGCCAGCAGCTTAGGACAGGGTACGAGGGAAAAACTGTTTTTT
TRBV6-1	TRBJ1-2	.	.	CASSDTDRPPVGYTF	TGTGCCAGCAGTGACACAGACCGGCCCCCCGTTGGCTACACCTTC
TRBV28	TRBJ2-6	TRBD1	once	CASSSQGLTGANVLTF	TGTGCCAGCAGTTCACAGGGGTTGACTGGGGCCAACGTCCTGACTTTC
TRBV7-7	TRBJ2-7	TRBD2	once	CASSPGLAGSYEQYF	TGTGCCAGCAGCCCGGGACTAGCAGGGTCCTACGAGCAGTACTTC
TRBV3-1/TRBV3-2	TRBJ2-1	TRBD1	.	CASSHSLQGASYNEQFF	TGTGCCAGCAGCCATTCTTTACAGGGGGCTTCCTACAATGAGCAGTTCTTC
TRBV6-5	TRBJ2-2	TRBD1	once	CAGGTGENTGELFF	TGTGCCGGTGGGACAGGGGAGAACACCGGGGAGCTGTTTTTT
TRBV30	TRBJ1-1	.	.	CAWISVQGRTEAFF	TGTGCCTGGATTAGTGTTCAGGGTCGGACTGAAGCTTTCTTT
TRBV10-3	TRBJ2-7	.	.	CAISEEPASYEQYF	TGTGCCATCAGTGAAGAGCCCGCTTCCTACGAGCAGTACTTC